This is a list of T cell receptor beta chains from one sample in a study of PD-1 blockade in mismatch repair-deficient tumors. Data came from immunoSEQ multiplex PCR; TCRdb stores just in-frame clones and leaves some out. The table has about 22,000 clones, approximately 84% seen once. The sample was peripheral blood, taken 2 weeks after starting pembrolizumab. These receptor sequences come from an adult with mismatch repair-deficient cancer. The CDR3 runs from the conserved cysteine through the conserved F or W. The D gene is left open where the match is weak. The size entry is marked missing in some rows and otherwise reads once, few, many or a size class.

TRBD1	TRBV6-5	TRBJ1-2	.	CASSYSGNRGFSGYTF	TGTGCCAGCAGTTACTCAGGCAACAGGGGTTTTAGCGGCTACACCTTC
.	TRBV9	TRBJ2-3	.	CASSVATGDTQYF	TGTGCCAGCAGCGTAGCCACAGGGGATACGCAGTATTTT
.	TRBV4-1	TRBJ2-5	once	CASSQGGTEETQYF	TGCGCCAGCAGCCAAGGCGGTACAGAAGAGACCCAGTACTTC
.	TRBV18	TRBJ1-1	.	CASSPRGRNTEAFF	TGTGCCAGCTCTCCAAGGGGCAGGAACACTGAAGCTTTCTTT
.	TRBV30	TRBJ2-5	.	CAWSRTDETQYF	TGTGCCTGGAGTAGAACCGACGAGACCCAGTACTTC
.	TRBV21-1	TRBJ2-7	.	CASSRRPAGGMENEQYF	TGTGCCAGCAGCCGCCGGCCAGCGGGAGGGATGGAAAACGAGCAGTACTTC
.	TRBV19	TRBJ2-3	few	CASSIQSTDTQYF	TGTGCCAGTAGTATCCAGAGCACAGATACGCAGTATTTT
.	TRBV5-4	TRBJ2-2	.	CASSHPGAPGELFF	TGTGCCAGCAGCCACCCGGGAGCCCCCGGGGAGCTGTTTTTT
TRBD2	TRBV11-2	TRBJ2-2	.	CASSFRGRGNTGELFF	TGTGCCAGCAGCTTTCGCGGGAGGGGGAACACCGGGGAGCTGTTTTTT
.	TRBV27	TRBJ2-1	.	CASGPGPNNEQFF	TGTGCCAGCGGCCCGGGACCTAACAATGAGCAGTTCTTC
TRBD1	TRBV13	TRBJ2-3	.	CASSEDRVTDTQYF	TGTGCCAGCAGCGAAGACAGGGTCACAGATACGCAGTATTTT
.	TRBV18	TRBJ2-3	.	CASSQGTDTQYF	TGTGCCAGCTCACAGGGAACAGATACGCAGTATTTT
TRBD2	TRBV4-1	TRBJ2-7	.	CASSQGLAGVRGSYEQYF	TGCGCCAGCAGCCAAGGACTAGCGGGAGTCAGGGGATCCTACGAGCAGTACTTC
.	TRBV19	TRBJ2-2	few	CASSIYTGELFF	TGTGCCAGTAGTATTTACACCGGGGAGCTGTTTTTT
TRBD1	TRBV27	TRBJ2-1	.	CASSRDRGDNEQFF	TGTGCCAGCAGTCGGGACAGGGGGGACAATGAGCAGTTCTTC
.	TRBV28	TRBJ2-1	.	CASSFDEQFF	TGTGCCAGCAGTTTTGACGAGCAGTTCTTC
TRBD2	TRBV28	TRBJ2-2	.	CASSFGLAGYITGELFF	TGTGCCAGCAGTTTCGGACTAGCGGGATATATCACCGGGGAGCTGTTTTTT
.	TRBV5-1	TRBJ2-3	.	CASSRGMADTQYF	TGCGCCAGCAGCAGGGGGATGGCAGATACGCAGTATTTT
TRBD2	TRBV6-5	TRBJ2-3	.	CASRSGGRTDTQYF	TGTGCCAGCAGGTCGGGAGGCCGCACAGATACGCAGTATTTT
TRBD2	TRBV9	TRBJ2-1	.	CASSQKTGTSGSGQFF	TGTGCCAGCAGCCAAAAGACCGGGACTAGCGGGAGTGGGCAGTTCTTC
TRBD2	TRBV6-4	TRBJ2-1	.	CASSPGLASNEQFF	TGTGCCAGCAGCCCGGGACTAGCGTCGAATGAGCAGTTCTTC
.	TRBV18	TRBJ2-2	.	CASSPSTTGELFF	TGTGCCAGCTCACCTTCAACAACCGGGGAGCTGTTTTTT
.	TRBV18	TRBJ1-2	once	CASSQRSAGGLDGYTF	TGTGCCAGCTCACAGAGATCGGCGGGTGGGTTGGATGGCTACACCTTC
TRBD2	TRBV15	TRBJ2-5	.	CATSRDQESSGGSRETQYF	TGTGCCACCAGCAGAGATCAGGAGTCTTCGGGGGGGAGTCGGGAGACCCAGTACTTC
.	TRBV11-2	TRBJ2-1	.	CASSFQADEQFF	TGTGCCAGCAGCTTCCAAGCGGATGAGCAGTTCTTC
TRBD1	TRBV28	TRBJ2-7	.	CASSLSPGTVIYEQYF	TGTGCCAGCAGTTTATCCCCCGGGACAGTTATCTACGAGCAGTACTTC
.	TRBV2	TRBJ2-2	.	CASSDSLAPYTGELFF	TGTGCCAGCAGTGATAGTCTAGCCCCATACACCGGGGAGCTGTTTTTT
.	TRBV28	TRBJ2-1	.	CASSSLPSYNEQFF	TGTGCCAGCAGCTCGTTGCCGTCATACAATGAGCAGTTCTTC
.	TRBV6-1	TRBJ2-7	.	CASSEDGQYYEQYF	TGTGCCAGCAGTGAAGATGGACAGTACTACGAGCAGTACTTC
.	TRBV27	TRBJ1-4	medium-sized	CASSLWGRGEKLFF	TGTGCCAGCAGTTTATGGGGTAGAGGGGAAAAACTGTTTTTT
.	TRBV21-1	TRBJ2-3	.	CASSKADTQYF	TGTGCCAGCAGCAAAGCAGATACGCAGTATTTT
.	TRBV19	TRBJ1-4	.	CASSLTLFEKLFF	TGTGCCAGTAGTCTCACCCTTTTTGAAAAACTGTTTTTT
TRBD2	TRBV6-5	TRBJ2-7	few	CASSTAGGSYEQYF	TGTGCCAGCAGCACGGCGGGGGGCTCCTACGAGCAGTACTTC
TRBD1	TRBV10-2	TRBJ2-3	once	CASSEYRGSDTQYF	TGCGCCAGCAGTGAGTACAGGGGCTCAGATACGCAGTATTTT
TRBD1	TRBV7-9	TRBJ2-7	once	CASRPYRGRIYEQYF	TGTGCCAGCAGGCCCTACAGGGGGCGAATATACGAGCAGTACTTC
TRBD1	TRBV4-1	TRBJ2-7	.	CASSSLWGQGYEQYF	TGCGCCAGCAGCTCCCTATGGGGACAGGGTTACGAGCAGTACTTC
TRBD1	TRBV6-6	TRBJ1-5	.	CASRLGQINQPQHF	TGTGCCAGCAGACTGGGACAGATCAATCAGCCCCAGCATTTT
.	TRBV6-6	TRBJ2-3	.	CASSYWLVQGTDTQYF	TGTGCCAGCAGTTACTGGTTGGTACAGGGCACAGATACGCAGTATTTT
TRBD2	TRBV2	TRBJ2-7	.	CASSSGTSRRNWYEQYF	TGTGCCAGCAGTTCCGGGACTAGTCGCCGTAATTGGTACGAGCAGTACTTC
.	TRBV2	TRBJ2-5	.	CASSPPEGWAQETQYF	TGTGCCAGCAGTCCGCCGGAGGGATGGGCCCAAGAGACCCAGTACTTC
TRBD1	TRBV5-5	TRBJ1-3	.	CASSFSDRGHTIYF	TGTGCCAGCAGCTTTTCGGACAGGGGACACACCATATATTTT